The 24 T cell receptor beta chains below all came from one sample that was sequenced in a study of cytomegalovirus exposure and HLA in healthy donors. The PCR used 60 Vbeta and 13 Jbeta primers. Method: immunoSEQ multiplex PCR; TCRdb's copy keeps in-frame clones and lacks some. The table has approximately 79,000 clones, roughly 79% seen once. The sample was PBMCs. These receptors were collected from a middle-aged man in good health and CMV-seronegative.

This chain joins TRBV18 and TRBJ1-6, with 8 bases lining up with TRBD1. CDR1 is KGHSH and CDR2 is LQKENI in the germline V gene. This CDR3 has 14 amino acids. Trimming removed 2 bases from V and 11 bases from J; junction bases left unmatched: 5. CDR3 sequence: CASSPGQGTTPLHF. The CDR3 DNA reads TGTGCCAGCTCACCAGGACAGGGTACGACACCCCTCCACTTT. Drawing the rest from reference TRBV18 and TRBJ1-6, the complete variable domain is NAGVMQNPRHLVRRRGQEARLRCSPMKGHSHVYWYRQLPEEGLKFMVYLQKENIIDESGMPKERFSAEFPKEGPSILRIQQVVRGDSAAYFCASSPGQGTTPLHFGNGTRLTVT.

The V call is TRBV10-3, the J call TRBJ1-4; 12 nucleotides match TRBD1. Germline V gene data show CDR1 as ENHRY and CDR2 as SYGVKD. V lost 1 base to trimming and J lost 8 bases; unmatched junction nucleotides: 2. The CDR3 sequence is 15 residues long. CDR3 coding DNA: TGTGCCATCAGTGAGTTCGGGACAGGGGGCGAAAAACTGTTTTTT. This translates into CAISEFGTGGEKLFF.

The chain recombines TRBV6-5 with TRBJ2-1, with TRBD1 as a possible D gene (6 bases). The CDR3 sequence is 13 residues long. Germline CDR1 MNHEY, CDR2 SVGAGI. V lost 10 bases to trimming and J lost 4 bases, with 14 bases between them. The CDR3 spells CATQGSQYNEQFF. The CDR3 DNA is TGTGCCACCCAGGGGTCCCAATACAATGAGCAGTTCTTC.

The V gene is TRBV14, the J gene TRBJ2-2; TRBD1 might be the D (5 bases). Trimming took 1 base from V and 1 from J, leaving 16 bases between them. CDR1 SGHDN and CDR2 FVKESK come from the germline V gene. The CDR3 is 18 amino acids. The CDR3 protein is CASSQALGHGGNTGELFF. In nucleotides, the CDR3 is TGTGCCAGCAGCCAAGCTCTAGGACACGGTGGGAACACCGGGGAGCTGTTTTTT.

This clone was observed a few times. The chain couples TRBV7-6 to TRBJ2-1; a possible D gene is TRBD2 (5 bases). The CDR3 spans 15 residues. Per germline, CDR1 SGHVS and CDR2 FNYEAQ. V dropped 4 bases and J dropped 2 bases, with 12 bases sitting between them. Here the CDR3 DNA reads TGTGCCAGCAGCTCCAGCGGTTCTACCTACAATGAGCAGTTCTTC. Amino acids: CASSSSGSTYNEQFF.

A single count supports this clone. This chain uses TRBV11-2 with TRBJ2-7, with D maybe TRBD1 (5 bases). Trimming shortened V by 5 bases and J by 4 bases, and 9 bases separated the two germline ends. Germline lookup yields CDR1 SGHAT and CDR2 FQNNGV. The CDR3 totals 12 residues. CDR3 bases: TGTGCCAGCAGCAGCAGGGTGTACGAGCAGTACTTC. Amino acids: CASSSRVYEQYF.

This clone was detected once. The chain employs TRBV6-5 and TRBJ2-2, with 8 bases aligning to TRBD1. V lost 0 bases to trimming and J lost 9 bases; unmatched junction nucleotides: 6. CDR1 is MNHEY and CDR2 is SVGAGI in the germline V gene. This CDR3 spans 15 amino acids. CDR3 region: CASSYSNRGNRELFF. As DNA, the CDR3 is TGTGCCAGCAGTTACTCGAACAGGGGGAACCGGGAGCTGTTTTTT.

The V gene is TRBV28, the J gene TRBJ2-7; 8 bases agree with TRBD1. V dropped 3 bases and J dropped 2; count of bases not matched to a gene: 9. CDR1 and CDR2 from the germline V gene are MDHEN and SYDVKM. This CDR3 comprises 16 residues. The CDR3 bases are TGTGCCAGCAGTTTTTTGGGGCAGGGGGCGGCCTACGAGCAGTACTTC. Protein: CASSFLGQGAAYEQYF.

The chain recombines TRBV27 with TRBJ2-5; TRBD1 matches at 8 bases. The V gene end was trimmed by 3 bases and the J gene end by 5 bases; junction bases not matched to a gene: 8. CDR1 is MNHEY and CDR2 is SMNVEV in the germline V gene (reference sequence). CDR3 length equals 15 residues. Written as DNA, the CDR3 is TGTGCCAGCAGTTTCCTGGGCAGGGGGCCGGAGACCCAGTACTTC. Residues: CASSFLGRGPETQYF.

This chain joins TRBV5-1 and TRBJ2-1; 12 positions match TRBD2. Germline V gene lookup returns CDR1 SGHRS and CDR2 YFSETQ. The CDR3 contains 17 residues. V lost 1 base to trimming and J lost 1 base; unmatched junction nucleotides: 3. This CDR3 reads CASSLSLAGGSYNEQFF. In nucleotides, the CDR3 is TGCGCCAGCAGCTTGAGTCTAGCGGGGGGGTCCTACAATGAGCAGTTCTTC.

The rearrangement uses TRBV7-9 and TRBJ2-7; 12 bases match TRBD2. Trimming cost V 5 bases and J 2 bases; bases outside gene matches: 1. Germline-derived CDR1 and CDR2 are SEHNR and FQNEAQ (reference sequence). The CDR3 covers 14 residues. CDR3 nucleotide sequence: TGTGCCAGCAGCCCTAGCGGGAGGGCCTACGAGCAGTACTTC. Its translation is CASSPSGRAYEQYF.

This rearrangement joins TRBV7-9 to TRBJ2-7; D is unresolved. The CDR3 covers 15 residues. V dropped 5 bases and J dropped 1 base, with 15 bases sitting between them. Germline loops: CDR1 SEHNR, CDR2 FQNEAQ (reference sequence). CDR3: CASSGSGKTSYEQYF. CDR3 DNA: TGTGCCAGCAGCGGGTCAGGCAAAACTTCCTACGAGCAGTACTTC.

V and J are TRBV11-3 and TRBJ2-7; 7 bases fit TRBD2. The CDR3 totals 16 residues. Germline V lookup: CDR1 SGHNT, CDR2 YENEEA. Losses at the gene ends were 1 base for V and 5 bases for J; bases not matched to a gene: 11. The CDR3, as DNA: TGTGCCAGCAGCTTAGGCCGGGGGGAGCCGGTTGACGAGCAGTACTTC. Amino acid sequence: CASSLGRGEPVDEQYF.

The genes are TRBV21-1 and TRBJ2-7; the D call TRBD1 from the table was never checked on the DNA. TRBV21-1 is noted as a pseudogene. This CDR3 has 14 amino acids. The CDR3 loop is CASTRTGISYEQYF. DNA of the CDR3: TGTGCCAGCACGCGGACAGGGATCTCCTACGAGCAGTACTTC.

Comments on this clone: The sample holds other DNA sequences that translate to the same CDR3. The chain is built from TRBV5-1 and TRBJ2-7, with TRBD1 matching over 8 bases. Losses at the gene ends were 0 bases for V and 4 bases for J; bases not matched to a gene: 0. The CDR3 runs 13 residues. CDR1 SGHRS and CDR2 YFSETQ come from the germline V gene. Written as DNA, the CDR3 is TGCGCCAGCAGCTTGGGGACAGGGTACGAGCAGTACTTC. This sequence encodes CASSLGTGYEQYF.

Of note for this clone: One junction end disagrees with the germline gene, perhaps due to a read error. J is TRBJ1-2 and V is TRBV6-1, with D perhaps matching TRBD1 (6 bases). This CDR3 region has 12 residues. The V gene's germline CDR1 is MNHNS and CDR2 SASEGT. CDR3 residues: CASSESGGEGAF. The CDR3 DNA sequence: TGTGCCAGCAGTGAATCTGGGGGCGAGGGCGCCTTC.

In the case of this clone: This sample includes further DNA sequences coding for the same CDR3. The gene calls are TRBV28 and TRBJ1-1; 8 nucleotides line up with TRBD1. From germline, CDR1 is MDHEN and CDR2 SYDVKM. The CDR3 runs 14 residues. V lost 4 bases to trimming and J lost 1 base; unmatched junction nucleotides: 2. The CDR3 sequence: CASSSGQGNTEAFF. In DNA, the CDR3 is TGTGCCAGCAGTTCCGGACAGGGGAACACTGAAGCTTTCTTT.

The CDR3 nucleotides are TGTGCCAGCGAGGGGGAGGGACGGATCTATGGCTACACCTTC. This codes for CASEGEGRIYGYTF. The chain employs TRBV6-1 and TRBJ1-2; a weak D match, TRBD1 (6 bases). The CDR3 consists of 14 residues. V was clipped by 8 bases and J by 4 bases, with 17 bases between them. Germline assignment: CDR1 MNHNS and CDR2 SASEGT.

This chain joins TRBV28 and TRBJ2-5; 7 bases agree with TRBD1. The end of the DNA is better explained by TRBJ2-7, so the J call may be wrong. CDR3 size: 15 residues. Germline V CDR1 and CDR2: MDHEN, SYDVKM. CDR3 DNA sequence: TGTGCCAGCAGTTTAAGGGGACAGCCTGCCTACGAGCAGTACTTC. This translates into CASSLRGQPAYEQYF.

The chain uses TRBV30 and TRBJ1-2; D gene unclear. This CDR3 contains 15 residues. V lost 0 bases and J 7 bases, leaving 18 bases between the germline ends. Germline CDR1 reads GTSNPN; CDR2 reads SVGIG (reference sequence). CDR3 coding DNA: TGTGCCTGGAGTGTAAATCTCCGAGGGTCTGGTGGCTACACCTTC. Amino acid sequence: CAWSVNLRGSGGYTF.

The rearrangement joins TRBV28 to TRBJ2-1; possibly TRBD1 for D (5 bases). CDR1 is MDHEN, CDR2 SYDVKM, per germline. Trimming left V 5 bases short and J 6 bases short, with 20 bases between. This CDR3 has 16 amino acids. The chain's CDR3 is CASSLQGIDSTNEQFF. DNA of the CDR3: TGTGCCAGCAGTCTTCAAGGAATCGACAGCACCAATGAGCAGTTCTTC.

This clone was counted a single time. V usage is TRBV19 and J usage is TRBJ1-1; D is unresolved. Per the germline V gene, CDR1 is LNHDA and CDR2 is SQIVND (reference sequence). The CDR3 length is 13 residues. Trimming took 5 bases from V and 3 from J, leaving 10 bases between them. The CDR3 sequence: CASSPGEDTEAFF. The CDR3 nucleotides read TGTGCCAGTAGTCCGGGAGAGGACACTGAAGCTTTCTTT.

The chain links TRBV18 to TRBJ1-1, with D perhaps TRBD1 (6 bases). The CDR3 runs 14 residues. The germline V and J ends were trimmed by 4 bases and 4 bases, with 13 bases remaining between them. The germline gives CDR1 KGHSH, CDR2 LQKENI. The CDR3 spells CASSLSDSSTEAFF. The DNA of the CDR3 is TGTGCCAGCTCACTCTCGGACAGCAGCACTGAAGCTTTCTTT.

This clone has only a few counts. CDR3 bases: TGTGCCAGCACCCACGACTATAGCAATCAGCCCCAGCATTTT. Encoded protein: CASTHDYSNQPQHF. The V and J genes are TRBV28 and TRBJ1-5, with unresolved D. This CDR3 has 14 amino acids. Trimming pared 7 bases from V and 0 bases from J, leaving 10 bases between. Germline assignment: CDR1 MDHEN and CDR2 SYDVKM.